The TCR delta chain described here comes from a study of gamma-delta chains in newborns, infants, children. Overall study context: Microbial exposure reportedly drives polyclonal innate γδ T cell expansion after birth.

CDR1 and CDR2 (germline): GEAIGNYY, EKD. Between the trimmed V and J ends, which lost 1 base and 8 bases, there was a span of 13 bases. This CDR3 is built from 14 residues. TCRdb re-analyzed the reads via CATT. The data contain 5,700 or so delta-chain clones, approximately 2.4% of them seen just once; the ten biggest clones take up less than 20%. A note on this clone: The sample contains more than one DNA sequence encoding this CDR3.

This sequence was found in a child who was a newborn, infant or young child, either healthy, febrile or measles-vaccinated (not recorded which). What was sequenced was blood. This chain connects TRDV2 to TRDJ2; no firm D call. The CDR3, as DNA: TGTGCCTGTGACACGGTAGGGTACGAGGCACAACTCTTCTTT. Its protein is CACDTVGYEAQLFF.